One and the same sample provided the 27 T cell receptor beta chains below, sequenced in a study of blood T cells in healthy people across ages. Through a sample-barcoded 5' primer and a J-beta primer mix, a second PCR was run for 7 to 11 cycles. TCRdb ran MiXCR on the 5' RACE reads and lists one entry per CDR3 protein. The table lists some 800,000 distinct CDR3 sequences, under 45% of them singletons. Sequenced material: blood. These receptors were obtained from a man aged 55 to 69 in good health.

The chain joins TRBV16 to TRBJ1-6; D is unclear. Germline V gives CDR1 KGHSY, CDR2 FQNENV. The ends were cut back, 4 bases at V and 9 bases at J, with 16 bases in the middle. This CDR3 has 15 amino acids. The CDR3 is CASSRRREGSSPLHF. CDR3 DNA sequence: TGTGCCAGCAGCCGGCGGCGGGAGGGTAGTTCACCCCTCCACTTT.

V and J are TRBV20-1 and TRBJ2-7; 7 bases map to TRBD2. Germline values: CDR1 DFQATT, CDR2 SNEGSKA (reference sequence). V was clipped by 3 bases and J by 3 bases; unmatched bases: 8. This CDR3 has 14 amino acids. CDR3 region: CSASAGDPIYEQYF. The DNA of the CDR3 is TGCAGTGCTAGTGCGGGGGACCCGATCTACGAGCAGTACTTC.

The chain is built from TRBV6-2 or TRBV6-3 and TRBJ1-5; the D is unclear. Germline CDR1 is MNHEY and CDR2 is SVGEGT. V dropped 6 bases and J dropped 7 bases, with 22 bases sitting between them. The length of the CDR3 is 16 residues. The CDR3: CASRTPTESLEQPQHF. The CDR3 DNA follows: TGTGCCAGCAGAACCCCTACGGAAAGCCTAGAGCAGCCCCAGCATTTT.

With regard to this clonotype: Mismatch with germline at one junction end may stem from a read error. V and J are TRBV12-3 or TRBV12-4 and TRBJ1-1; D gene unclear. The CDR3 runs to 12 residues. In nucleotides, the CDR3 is TGTGCCTGCAGGACCGCGGTAGCTGAAGCTTTCTTT. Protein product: CACRTAVAEAFF.

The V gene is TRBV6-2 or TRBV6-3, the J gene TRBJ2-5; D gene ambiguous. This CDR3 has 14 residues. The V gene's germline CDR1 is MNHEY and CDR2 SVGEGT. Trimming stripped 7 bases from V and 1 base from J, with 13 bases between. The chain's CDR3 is CASTSRLFQETQYF. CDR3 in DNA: TGTGCCAGCACCTCTCGACTCTTCCAAGAGACCCAGTACTTC.

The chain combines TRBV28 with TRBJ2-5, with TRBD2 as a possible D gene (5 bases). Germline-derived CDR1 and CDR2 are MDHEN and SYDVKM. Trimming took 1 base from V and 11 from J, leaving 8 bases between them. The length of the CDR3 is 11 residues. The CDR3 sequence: CASSLFGEQYF. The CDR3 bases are TGTGCCAGCAGTTTATTCGGGGAGCAGTACTTC.

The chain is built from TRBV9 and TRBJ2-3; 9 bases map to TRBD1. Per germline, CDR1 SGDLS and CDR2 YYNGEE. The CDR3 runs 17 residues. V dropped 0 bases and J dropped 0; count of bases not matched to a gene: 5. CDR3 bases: TGTGCCAGCAGCGTAGACGCTGGGACAGGGAGCACAGATACGCAGTATTTT. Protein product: CASSVDAGTGSTDTQYF.

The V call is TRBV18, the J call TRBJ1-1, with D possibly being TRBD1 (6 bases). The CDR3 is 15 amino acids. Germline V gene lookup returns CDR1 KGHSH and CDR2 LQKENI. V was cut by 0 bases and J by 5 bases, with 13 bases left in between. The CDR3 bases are TGTGCCAGCTCACCACCGGGGGCGCGGAAAACTGAAGCTTTCTTT. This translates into CASSPPGARKTEAFF.

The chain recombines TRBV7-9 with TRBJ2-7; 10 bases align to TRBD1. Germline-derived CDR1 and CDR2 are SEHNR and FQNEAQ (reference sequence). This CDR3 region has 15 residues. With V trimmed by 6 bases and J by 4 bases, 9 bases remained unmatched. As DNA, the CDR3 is TGTGCCAGCAGTCAAACCGGGACAGGGGAGTACGAGCAGTACTTC. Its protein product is CASSQTGTGEYEQYF.

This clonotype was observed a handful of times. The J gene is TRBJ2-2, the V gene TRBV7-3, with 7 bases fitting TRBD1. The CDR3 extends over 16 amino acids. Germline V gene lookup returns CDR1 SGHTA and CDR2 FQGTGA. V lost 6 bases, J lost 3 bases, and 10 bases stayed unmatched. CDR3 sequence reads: CASSSDYQGDTGELFF. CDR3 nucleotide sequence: TGTGCCAGCAGTTCTGACTATCAGGGGGACACCGGGGAGCTGTTTTTT.

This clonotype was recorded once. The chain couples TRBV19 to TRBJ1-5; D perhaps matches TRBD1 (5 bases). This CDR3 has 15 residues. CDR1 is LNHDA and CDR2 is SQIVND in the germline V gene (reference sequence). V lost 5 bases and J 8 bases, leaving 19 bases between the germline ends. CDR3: CASSEVLGPPEPQHF. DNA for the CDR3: TGTGCCAGTAGTGAGGTGTTGGGACCCCCAGAGCCCCAGCATTTT. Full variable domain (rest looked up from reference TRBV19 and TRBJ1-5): DGGITQSPKYLFRKEGQNVTLSCEQNLNHDAMYWYRQDPGQGLRLIYYSQIVNDFQKGDIAEGYSVSREKKESFPLTVTSAQKNPTAFYLCASSEVLGPPEPQHFGDGTRLSIL.

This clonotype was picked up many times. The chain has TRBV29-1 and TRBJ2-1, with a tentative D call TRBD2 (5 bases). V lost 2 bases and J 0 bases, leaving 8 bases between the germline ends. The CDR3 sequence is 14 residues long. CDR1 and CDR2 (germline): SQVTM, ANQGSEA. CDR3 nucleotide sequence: TGCAGCGTTGAACGGGGAAACTCCTACAATGAGCAGTTCTTC. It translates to CSVERGNSYNEQFF.

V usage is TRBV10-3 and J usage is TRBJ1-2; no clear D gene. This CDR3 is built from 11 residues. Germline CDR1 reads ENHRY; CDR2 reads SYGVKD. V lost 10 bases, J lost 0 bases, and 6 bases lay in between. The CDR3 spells CATSSNYGYTF. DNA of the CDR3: TGTGCCACCTCGTCTAACTATGGCTACACCTTC.

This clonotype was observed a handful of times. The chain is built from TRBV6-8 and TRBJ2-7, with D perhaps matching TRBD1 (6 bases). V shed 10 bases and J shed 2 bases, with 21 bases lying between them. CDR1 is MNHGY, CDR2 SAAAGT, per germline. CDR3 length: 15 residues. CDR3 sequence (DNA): TGTGCCACCACGTATGCCGTGGCAGGGGCCTACGAGCAGTACTTC. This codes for CATTYAVAGAYEQYF.

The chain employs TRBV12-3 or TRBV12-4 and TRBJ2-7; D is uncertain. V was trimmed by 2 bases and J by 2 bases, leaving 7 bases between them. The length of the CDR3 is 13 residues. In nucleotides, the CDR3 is TGTGCCAGCAGTTTATCCACAACCTACGAGCAGTACTTC. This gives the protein CASSLSTTYEQYF.

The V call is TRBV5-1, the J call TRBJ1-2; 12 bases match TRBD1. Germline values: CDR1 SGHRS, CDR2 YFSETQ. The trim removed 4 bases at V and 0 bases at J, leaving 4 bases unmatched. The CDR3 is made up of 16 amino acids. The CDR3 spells CASSEGQGASNYGYTF. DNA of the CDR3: TGCGCCAGCAGCGAGGGACAGGGGGCCTCTAACTATGGCTACACCTTC.

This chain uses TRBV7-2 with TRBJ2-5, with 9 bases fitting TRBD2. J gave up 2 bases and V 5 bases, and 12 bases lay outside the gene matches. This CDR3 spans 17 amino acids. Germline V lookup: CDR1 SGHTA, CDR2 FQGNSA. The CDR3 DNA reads TGTGCCAGCAGCCTCCTAGGCGGGGGGGCCAGTCAAGAGACCCAGTACTTC. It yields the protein CASSLLGGGASQETQYF.

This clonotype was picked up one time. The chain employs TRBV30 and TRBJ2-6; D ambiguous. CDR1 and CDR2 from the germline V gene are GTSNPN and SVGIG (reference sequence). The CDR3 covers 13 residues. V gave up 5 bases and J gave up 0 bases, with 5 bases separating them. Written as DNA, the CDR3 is TGTGCCTGGGGCTTCTCTGGGGCCAACGTCCTGACTTTC. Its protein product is CAWGFSGANVLTF.

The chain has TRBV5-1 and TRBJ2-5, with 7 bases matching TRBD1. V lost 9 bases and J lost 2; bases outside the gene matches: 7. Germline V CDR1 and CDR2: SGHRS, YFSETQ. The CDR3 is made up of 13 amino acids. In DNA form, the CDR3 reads TGCGCCACCAAGGGACAGCTGCAAGAGACCCAGTACTTC. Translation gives CATKGQLQETQYF. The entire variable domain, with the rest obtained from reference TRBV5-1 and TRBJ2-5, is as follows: KAGVTQTPRYLIKTRGQQVTLSCSPISGHRSVSWYQQTPGQGLQFLFEYFSETQRNKGNFPGRFSGRQFSNSRSEMNVSTLELGDSALYLCATKGQLQETQYFGPGTRLLVL.

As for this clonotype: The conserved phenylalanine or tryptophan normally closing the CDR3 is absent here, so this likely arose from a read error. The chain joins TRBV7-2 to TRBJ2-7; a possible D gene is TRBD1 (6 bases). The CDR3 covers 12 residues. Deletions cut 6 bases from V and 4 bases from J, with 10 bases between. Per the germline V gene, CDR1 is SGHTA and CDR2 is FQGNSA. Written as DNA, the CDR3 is TGTGCCAGCAGTGGACAGTTTTACGAGCAGTACATC. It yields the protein CASSGQFYEQYI.

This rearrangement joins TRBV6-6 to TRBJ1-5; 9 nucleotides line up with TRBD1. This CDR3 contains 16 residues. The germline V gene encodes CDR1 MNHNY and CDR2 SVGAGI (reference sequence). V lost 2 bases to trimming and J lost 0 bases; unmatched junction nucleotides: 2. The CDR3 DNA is TGTGCCAGCAGTTACGGACAGGGGTCTAGCAATCAGCCCCAGCATTTT. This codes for CASSYGQGSSNQPQHF.

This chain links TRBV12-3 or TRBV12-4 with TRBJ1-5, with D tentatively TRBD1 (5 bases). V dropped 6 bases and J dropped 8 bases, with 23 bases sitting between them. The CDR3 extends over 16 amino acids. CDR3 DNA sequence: TGTGCCAGCAGCCTGTCCCGGGACTGGTTCCGTAAGCCCCAGCATTTT. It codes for CASSLSRDWFRKPQHF.

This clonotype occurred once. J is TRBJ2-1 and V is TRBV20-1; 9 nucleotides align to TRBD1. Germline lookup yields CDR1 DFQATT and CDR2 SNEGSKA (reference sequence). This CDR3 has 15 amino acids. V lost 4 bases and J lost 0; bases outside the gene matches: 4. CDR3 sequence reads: CSATWDRVSYNEQFF. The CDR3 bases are TGCAGTGCTACCTGGGACAGGGTCTCCTACAATGAGCAGTTCTTC.

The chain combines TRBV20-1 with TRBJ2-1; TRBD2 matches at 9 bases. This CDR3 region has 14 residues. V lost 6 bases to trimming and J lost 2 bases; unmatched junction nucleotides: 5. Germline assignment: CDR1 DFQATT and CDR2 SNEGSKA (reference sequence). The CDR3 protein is CSAQSGGPYNEQFF. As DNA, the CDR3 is TGCAGTGCCCAGAGCGGGGGGCCCTACAATGAGCAGTTCTTC.

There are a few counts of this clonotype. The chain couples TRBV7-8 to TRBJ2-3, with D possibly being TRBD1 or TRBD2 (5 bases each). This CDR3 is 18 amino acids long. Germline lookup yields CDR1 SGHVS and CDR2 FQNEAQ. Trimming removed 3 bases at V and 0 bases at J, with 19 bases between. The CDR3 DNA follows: TGTGCCAGCAGCTTCCGGGACGGAGTTAGGTGGAGCACAGATACGCAGTATTTT. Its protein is CASSFRDGVRWSTDTQYF. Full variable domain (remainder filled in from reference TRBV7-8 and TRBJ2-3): GAGVSQSPRYKVAKRGQDVALRCDPISGHVSLFWYQQALGQGPEFLTYFQNEAQLDKSGLPSDRFFAERPEGSVSTLKIQRTQQEDSAVYLCASSFRDGVRWSTDTQYFGPGTRLTVL.

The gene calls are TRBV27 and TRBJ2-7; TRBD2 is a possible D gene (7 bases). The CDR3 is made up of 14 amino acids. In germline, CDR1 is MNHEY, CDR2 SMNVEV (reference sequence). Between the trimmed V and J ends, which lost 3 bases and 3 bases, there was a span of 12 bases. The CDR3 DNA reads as TGTGCCAGCAGTTTGGGGGGGCGGAACTACGAGCAGTACTTC. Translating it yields CASSLGGRNYEQYF.

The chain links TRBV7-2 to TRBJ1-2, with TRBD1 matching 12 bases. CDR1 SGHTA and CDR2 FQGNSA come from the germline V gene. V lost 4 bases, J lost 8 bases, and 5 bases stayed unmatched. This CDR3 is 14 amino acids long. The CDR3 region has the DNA TGTGCCAGCAGCTCGCCGGGACAGGGGGCCGGCTACACCTTC. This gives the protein CASSSPGQGAGYTF.